This TCR beta chain was identified during a study of OX40 agonist ivuxolimab in advanced cancers. With respect to the entire study: Ivuxolimab was an agonistic, fully human IgG2 monoclonal antibody directed against OX40 (CD134), a costimulatory receptor. Of the approximately 50 patients in dose escalation, about 20 had hepatocellular carcinoma, around 15 had melanoma, 9 had renal cell carcinoma and 9 had head and neck cancer. Partial responses occurred in three dose-escalation patients: two with cutaneous melanoma and one with hepatocellular carcinoma. The paper describes the monotherapy dose-escalation part (N of about 50 patients) of the phase I trial of ivuxolimab. The purpose of peripheral TCRbeta sequencing was to test whether ivuxolimab changed TCR sequence diversity and led to clonal T-cell expansion. Patients were allowed to have had prior anti-PD-1, anti-PD-L1 or anti-CTLA-4 therapy, and roughly 40% of the dose-escalation patients had previously received checkpoint inhibitors. In the dose-escalation cohort, 65% to 90% of patients were male, and the mean age was approximately 55 years, with a range of roughly 20 to 85. Intravenous ivuxolimab was administered to patients every 2 weeks at six dose levels: 0.01, 0.1, 0.3, 1.5, 3 and 10 mg/kg. Study-wide findings and limitations: In the 0.1-3.0 mg/kg groups, partial responders were among the patients with the lowest normalized peripheral clonal expansion, particularly in CD8+ T cells. Which antigens the clonally expanded peripheral T cells were specific for was not determined. At doses of 0.1 to 3.0 mg/kg, clonal expansion of both CD4+ and CD8+ blood T cells was observed from baseline to week 6. Low levels of normalized T-cell clonal expansion were also seen in some patients who did not respond. After ivuxolimab, CD8+ T cells had more expanded clones than CD4+ T cells on average.

The trial excluded patients who had a history of autoimmune disease or were on systemic immunosuppression. Peripheral blood for TCR sequencing was collected from all dose cohorts at baseline, on cycle 4 day 1, and on cycle 7 day 1. The samples were taken from a phase I, first-in-human, multicenter, open-label dose-escalation trial of ivuxolimab. The trial enrolled adults with locally advanced or metastatic head and neck squamous cell, hepatocellular, melanoma or renal cell carcinoma. Before TCR sequencing, CD4+ T cells and CD8+ T cells were sorted from peripheral blood as separate populations. The CDR3 holds 12 amino acids from the cysteine to the phenylalanine. The CDR3 DNA has 36 bases and is translated from base 1. V and J are truncated by 5 bases and 4 bases respectively, leaving an intervening sequence of 11 bases. The CDR1 and CDR2 encoded by the germline V gene (reference sequence) are GTSNPN and SVGIG.

On this clone itself: No cognate antigen has been identified for it. The sample holds no much larger clone one base away, and base qualities are not on file.

Genomic DNA was isolated from the sorted cells so that the TCRbeta CDR3 region could be sequenced. TCRbeta CDR3 regions were sequenced using the immunoSEQ Assay. As stored in TCRdb, this immuneACCESS dataset retains in-frame rearrangements with V and J assigned. A fraction of the clones does not appear; measured against another copy, unresolved V genes explain less than half of the discrepancy, and the remainder lacks a known reason. This sample comprises some 17,000 clones, under 85% of them detected only once. The ten largest clones represent about 12% of the sample. In this chain, TRBV30 is recombined with TRBJ1-2, with the D gene not clear enough to name. The origin of this receptor is an adult with an advanced solid tumor such as melanoma, head and neck, liver or kidney cancer. Source: CD4+ or CD8+ T cells sorted from blood, taken in a trial of the OX40 agonist ivuxolimab. CDR3 loop: CAWASGSYGYTF. The nucleotide sequence is TGTGCCTGGGCTTCCGGGAGCTATGGCTACACCTTC.